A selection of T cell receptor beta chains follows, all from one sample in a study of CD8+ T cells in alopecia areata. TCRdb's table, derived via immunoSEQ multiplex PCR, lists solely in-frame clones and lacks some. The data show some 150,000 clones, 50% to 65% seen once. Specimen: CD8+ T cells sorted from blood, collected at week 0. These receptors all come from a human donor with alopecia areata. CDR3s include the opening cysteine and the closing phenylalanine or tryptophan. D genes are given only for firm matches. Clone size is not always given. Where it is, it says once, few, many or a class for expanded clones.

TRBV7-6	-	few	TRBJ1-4	CASSLARDGINEKLFF	TGTGCCAGCAGCTTAGCCCGGGACGGAATTAATGAAAAACTGTTTTTT
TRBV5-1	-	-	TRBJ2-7	CASSLNRAEQYF	TGCGCCAGCAGCTTGAATCGCGCCGAGCAGTACTTC
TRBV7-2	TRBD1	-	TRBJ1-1	CASSQWTGVPEAFF	TGTGCCAGCAGCCAATGGACAGGGGTCCCCGAAGCTTTCTTT
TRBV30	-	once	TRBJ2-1	CAWSVSWGDEQFF	TGTGCCTGGAGTGTCTCGTGGGGCGATGAGCAGTTCTTC
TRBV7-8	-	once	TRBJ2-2	CASSLAGDHGELFF	TGTGCCAGCAGCTTAGCAGGGGATCACGGGGAGCTGTTTTTT
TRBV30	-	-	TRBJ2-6	CAFRFGDHSGANVLTF	TGTGCCTTTAGATTTGGGGATCACTCTGGGGCCAACGTCCTGACTTTC
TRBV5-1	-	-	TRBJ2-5	CASNNGIATETQETQYF	TGCGCCAGCAACAACGGAATTGCAACGGAGACTCAAGAGACCCAGTACTTC
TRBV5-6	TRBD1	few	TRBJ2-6	CASSLGDSSLSGANVLTF	TGTGCCAGCAGCTTGGGGGACAGCTCTCTCTCTGGGGCCAACGTCCTGACTTTC
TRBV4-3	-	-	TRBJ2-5	CASSARRGGGETQYF	TGCGCCAGCAGCGCGAGACGGGGTGGAGGGGAGACCCAGTACTTC
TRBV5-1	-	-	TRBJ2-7	CASSLEDMSSYEQYF	TGCGCCAGCAGCTTGGAAGACATGAGCTCCTACGAGCAGTACTTC
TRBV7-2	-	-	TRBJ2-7	CASTGDSGPYEQYF	TGTGCCAGCACCGGGGACTCCGGACCCTACGAGCAGTACTTC
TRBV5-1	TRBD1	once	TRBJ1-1	CASSQRTGDGTEAFF	TGCGCCAGCAGCCAAAGGACAGGGGACGGCACTGAAGCTTTCTTT
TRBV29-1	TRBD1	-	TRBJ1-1	CSVWGGQGGTEAFF	TGCAGCGTTTGGGGGGGACAGGGAGGCACTGAAGCTTTCTTT
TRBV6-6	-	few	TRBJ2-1	CASLPNSVVGGNEQFF	TGTGCCAGCTTACCGAACTCCGTGGTAGGAGGCAATGAGCAGTTCTTC
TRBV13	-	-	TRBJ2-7	CASSLGGPGGEQYF	TGTGCCAGCAGCTTGGGGGGACCTGGGGGCGAGCAGTACTTC
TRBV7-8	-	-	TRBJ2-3	CASARFSTDTQYF	TGTGCCAGCGCGAGGTTTAGCACAGATACGCAGTATTTT
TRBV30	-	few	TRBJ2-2	CAWSVLGGELFF	TGTGCCTGGAGTGTATTAGGAGGGGAGCTGTTTTTT
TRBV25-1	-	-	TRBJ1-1	CASSPLQTVTEAFF	TGTGCCAGCAGTCCCCTCCAGACGGTCACTGAAGCTTTCTTT
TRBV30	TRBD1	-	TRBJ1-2	CAWGLQPGQLNGYTF	TGTGCCTGGGGACTTCAACCGGGACAGCTTAATGGCTACACCTTC
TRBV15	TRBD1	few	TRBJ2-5	CATSSRDRGQETQYF	TGTGCCACCAGCAGCCGGGACAGGGGCCAAGAGACCCAGTACTTC
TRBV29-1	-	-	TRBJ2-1	CSVRGYNEQFF	TGCAGCGTTAGAGGGTACAATGAGCAGTTCTTC
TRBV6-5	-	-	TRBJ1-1	CASSTRWDAEAFF	TGTGCCAGCAGTACCCGGTGGGATGCTGAAGCTTTCTTT
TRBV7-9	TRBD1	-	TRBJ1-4	CASSFAGGTNEKLFF	TGTGCCAGCAGCTTTGCAGGGGGAACTAATGAAAAACTGTTTTTT
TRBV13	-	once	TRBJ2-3	CASSLSDTQYF	TGTGCCAGCAGCTTGTCAGATACGCAGTATTTT
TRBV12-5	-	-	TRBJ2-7	CASGPPGSSYEQYF	TGTGCTAGTGGTCCCCCGGGGAGCTCCTACGAGCAGTACTTC
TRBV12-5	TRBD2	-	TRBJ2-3	CASGRTSGGADTQYF	TGTGCTAGTGGCAGGACTAGCGGGGGGGCCGACACGCAGTATTTT
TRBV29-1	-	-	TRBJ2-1	CSVGTGSSYNEQFF	TGCAGCGTTGGCACAGGGAGCTCCTACAATGAGCAGTTCTTC
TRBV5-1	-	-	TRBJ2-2	CASTSNPNTGELFF	TGCGCCAGCACCTCGAACCCGAACACCGGGGAGCTGTTTTTT
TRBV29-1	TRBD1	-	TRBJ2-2	CSVVDRERGNTGELFF	TGCAGCGTTGTCGACAGGGAGCGCGGAAACACCGGGGAGCTGTTTTTT
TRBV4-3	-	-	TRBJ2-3	CASSQVAGETDTQYF	TGCGCCAGCAGCCAAGTCGCAGGAGAGACAGATACGCAGTATTTT
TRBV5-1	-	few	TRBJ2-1	CASSFTGYNEQFF	TGCGCCAGCAGCTTTACAGGCTACAATGAGCAGTTCTTC
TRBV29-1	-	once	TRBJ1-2	CSVEGGGMAYGYTF	TGCAGCGTTGAGGGTGGGGGTATGGCCTATGGCTACACCTTC
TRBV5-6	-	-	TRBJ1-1	CASSLGAGNTEAFF	TGTGCCAGCAGCTTGGGGGCTGGGAACACTGAAGCTTTCTTT
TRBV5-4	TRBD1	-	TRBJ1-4	CASSRGTGEGEKLFF	TGTGCCAGCAGCCGAGGGACAGGGGAAGGTGAAAAACTGTTTTTT
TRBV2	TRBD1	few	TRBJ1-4	CASRPGTGGEKLFF	TGTGCCAGCAGGCCAGGGACAGGGGGCGAAAAACTGTTTTTT
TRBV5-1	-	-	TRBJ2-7	CASSWVDITYGEQYF	TGCGCCAGCAGCTGGGTGGACATCACGTACGGCGAGCAGTACTTC
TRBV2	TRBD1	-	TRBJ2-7	CASSYGQATYEQYF	TGTGCCAGCAGTTACGGACAGGCGACCTACGAGCAGTACTTC
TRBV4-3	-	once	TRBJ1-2	CASSQAVSRYGYTF	TGCGCCAGCAGCCAGGCCGTTTCCCGTTATGGCTACACCTTC
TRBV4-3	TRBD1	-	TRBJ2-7	CASSRDRDSSYEQYF	TGCGCCAGCAGCCGCGACCGGGACAGCAGCTACGAGCAGTACTTC
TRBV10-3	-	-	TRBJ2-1	CAISNRGAGYNEQFF	TGTGCCATCAGCAACCGGGGTGCGGGCTACAATGAGCAGTTCTTC
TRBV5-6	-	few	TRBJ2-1	CASSLEGGNEQFF	TGTGCCAGCAGCTTGGAAGGGGGCAATGAGCAGTTCTTC
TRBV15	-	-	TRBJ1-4	CATSRTGFNEKLFF	TGTGCCACCAGCAGGACAGGATTTAATGAAAAACTGTTTTTT
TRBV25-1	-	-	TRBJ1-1	CASRDPENTEAFF	TGTGCCAGCAGAGATCCAGAGAACACTGAAGCTTTCTTT
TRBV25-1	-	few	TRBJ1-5	CASSAGLAQPQHF	TGTGCCAGCAGTGCAGGTCTAGCTCAGCCCCAGCATTTT
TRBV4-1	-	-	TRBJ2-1	CASSSDASSYNEQFF	TGCGCCAGCAGCTCCGACGCGAGCTCCTACAATGAGCAGTTCTTC
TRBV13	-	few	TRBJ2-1	CASSPRLMEQFF	TGTGCCAGCAGCCCCCGACTCATGGAGCAGTTCTTC
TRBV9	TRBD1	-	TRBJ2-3	CASSVPAQGIGDTQYF	TGTGCCAGCAGCGTACCTGCACAGGGGATAGGAGATACGCAGTATTTT
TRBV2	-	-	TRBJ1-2	CATLVGDNYGYTF	TGTGCCACCCTAGTAGGGGATAACTATGGCTACACCTTC
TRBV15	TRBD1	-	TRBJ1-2	CATSRDLSLLGGTGYGYTF	TGTGCCACCAGCAGAGATCTCAGTCTTTTAGGCGGGACAGGCTATGGCTACACCTTC
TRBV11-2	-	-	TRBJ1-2	CASSLRRDGIYGYTF	TGTGCCAGCAGCTTACGTAGGGATGGGATCTATGGCTACACCTTC
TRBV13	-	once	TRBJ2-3	CASSKLDRPDTQYF	TGTGCCAGCAGCAAACTCGACAGGCCAGATACGCAGTATTTT
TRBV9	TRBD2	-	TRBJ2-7	CASSGSGASYEQYF	TGTGCCAGCAGCGGTAGCGGGGCTTCCTACGAGCAGTACTTC
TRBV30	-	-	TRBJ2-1	CAWNLRGSYNEQFF	TGTGCCTGGAATCTTCGCGGTAGCTACAATGAGCAGTTCTTC
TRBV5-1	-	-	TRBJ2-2	CASSLVLQETTGELFF	TGCGCCAGCAGCCTGGTACTGCAGGAAACGACCGGGGAGCTGTTTTTT
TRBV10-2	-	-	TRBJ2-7	CASRPGTSSEQYF	TGCGCCAGCAGACCCGGGACTTCCAGCGAGCAGTACTTC
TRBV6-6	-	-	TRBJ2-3	CASSRASTDTQYF	TGTGCCAGCAGTCGGGCTAGCACAGATACGCAGTATTTT
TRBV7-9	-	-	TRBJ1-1	CASSPVIGNTEAFF	TGTGCCAGCAGCCCTGTCATAGGCAACACTGAAGCTTTCTTT
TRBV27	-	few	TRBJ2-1	CASSRSTGNEQFF	TGTGCCAGCAGCCGGTCCACAGGGAATGAGCAGTTCTTC
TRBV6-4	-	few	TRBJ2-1	CASSDRGPSDEQFF	TGTGCCAGCAGTGACAGGGGCCCCTCGGATGAGCAGTTCTTC
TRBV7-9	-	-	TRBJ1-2	CASRGRDGYTF	TGTGCCAGCAGGGGTAGGGACGGCTACACCTTC